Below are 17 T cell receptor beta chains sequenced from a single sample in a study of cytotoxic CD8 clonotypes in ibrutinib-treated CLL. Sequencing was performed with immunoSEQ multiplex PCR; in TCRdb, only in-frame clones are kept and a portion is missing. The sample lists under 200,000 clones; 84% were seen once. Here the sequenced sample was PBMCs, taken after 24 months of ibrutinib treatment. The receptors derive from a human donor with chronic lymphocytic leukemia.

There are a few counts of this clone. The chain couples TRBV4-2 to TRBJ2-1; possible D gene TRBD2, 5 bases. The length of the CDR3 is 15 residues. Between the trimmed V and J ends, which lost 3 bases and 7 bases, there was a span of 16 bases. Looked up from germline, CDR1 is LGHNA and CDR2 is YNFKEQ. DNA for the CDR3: TGTGCCAGCAGCCACCAACCCGATCCGGGGAATGAGCAGTTCTTC. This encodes CASSHQPDPGNEQFF.

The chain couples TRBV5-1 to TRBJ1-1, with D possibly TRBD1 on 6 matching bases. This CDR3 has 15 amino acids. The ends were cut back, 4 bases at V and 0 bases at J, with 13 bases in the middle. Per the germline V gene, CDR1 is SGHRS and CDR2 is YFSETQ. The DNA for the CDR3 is TGCGCCAGCAGCCCGCGGGACAAAATGAACACTGAAGCTTTCTTT. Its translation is CASSPRDKMNTEAFF.

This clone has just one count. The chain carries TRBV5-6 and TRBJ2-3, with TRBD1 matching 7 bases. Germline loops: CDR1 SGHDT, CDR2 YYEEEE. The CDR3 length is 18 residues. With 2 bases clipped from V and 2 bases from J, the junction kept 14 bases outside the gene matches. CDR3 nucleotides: TGTGCCAGCAGCTTTGGGTTACAGGGGCGCGGGCCCACAGATACGCAGTATTTT. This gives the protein CASSFGLQGRGPTDTQYF.

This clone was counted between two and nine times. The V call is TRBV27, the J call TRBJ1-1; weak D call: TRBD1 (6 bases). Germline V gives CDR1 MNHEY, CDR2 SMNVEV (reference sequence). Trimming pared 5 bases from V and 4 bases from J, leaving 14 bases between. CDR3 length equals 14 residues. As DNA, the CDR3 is TGTGCCAGCAGTACTACAGGGTTAAGCACTGAAGCTTTCTTT. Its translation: CASSTTGLSTEAFF.

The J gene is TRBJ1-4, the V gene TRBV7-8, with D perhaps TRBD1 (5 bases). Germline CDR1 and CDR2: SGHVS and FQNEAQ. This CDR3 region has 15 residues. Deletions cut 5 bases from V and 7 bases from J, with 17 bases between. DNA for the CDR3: TGTGCCAGCAGCCTTCGTGGATATGGGGGTGAAAAACTGTTTTTT. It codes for CASSLRGYGGEKLFF.

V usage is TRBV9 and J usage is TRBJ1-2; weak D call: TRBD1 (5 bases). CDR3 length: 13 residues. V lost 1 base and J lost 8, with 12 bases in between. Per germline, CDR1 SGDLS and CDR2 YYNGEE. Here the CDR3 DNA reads TGTGCCAGCAGCGTACGTCGGGGGGACGGCTACACCTTC. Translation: CASSVRRGDGYTF.

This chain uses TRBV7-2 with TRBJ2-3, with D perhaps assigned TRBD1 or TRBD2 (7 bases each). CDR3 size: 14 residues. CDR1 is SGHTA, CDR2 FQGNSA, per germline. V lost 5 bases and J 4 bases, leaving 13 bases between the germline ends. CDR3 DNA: TGTGCCAGCAGCATCAGGGGGGGCTCAGATACGCAGTATTTT. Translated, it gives CASSIRGGSDTQYF.

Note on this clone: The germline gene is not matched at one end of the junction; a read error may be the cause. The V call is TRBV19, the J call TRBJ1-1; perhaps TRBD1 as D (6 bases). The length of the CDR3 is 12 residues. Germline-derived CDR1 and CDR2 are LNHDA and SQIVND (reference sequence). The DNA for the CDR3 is TGTGCCAGTAGTGACAGGAACGCTGAAGCTTTCTTT. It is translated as CASSDRNAEAFF.

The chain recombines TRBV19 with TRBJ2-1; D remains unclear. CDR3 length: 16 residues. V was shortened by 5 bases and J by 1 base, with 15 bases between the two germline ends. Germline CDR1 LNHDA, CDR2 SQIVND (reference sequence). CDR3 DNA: TGTGCCAGTAGTCTTAAAACCCCAATTTCCTACAATGAGCAGTTCTTC. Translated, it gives CASSLKTPISYNEQFF.

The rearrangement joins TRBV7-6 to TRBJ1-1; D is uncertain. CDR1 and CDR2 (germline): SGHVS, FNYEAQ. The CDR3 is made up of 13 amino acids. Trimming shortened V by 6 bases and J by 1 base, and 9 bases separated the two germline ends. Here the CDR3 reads CASRPGSNTEAFF. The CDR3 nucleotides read TGTGCCAGCAGGCCAGGATCGAACACTGAAGCTTTCTTT.

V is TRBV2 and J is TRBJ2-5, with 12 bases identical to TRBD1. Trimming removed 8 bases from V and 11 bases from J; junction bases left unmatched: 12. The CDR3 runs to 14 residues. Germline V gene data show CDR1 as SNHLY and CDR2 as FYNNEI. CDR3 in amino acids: CASGPGQGAREQYF. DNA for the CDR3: TGTGCCAGCGGGCCGGGACAGGGGGCGCGGGAGCAGTACTTC.

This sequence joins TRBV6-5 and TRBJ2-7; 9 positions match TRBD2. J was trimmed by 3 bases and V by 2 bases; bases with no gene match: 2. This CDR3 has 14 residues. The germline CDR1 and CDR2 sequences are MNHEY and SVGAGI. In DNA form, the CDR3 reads TGTGCCAGCAGTTACGCGACTAGCGGCTACGAGCAGTACTTC. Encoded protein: CASSYATSGYEQYF.

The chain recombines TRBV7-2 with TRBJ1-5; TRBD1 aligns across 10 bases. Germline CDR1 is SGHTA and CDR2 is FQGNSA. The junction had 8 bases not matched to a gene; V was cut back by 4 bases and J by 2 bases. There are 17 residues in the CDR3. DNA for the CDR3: TGTGCCAGCAGCTCGACAGGGGGCGGAGCAGGCAATCAGCCCCAGCATTTT. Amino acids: CASSSTGGGAGNQPQHF.

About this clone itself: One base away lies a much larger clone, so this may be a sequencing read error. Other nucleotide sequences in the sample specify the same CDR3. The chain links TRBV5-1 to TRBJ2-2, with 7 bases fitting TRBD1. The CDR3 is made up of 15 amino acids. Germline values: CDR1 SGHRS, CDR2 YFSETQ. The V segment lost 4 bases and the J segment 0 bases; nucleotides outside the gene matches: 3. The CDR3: CASSPGTANTGELFF. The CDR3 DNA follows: TGCGCCAGCAGCCCCGGGACAGCGAACACCGGGGAGCTGTTTTTT. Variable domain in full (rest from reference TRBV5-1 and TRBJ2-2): KAGVTQTPRYLIKTRGQQVTLSCSPISGHRSVSWYQQTPGQGLQFLFEYFSETQRNKGNFPGRFSGRQFSNSRSEMNVSTLELGDSALYLCASSPGTANTGELFFGEGSRLTVL.

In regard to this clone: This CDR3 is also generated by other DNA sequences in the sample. CDR3 in DNA: TGTGCCAGCAGCGTAGGAGGGTCCAATCAGCCCCAGCATTTT. Protein sequence: CASSVGGSNQPQHF. This chain uses TRBV9 with TRBJ1-5; unclear D gene. CDR3 length: 14 residues. Trimming removed 0 bases from V and 3 bases from J, with 7 bases in between. Germline CDR1 SGDLS, CDR2 YYNGEE.

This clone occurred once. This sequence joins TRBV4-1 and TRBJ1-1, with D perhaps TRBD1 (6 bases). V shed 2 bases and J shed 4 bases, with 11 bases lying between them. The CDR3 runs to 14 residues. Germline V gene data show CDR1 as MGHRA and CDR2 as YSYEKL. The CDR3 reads CASSQLTGITEAFF. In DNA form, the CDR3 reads TGCGCCAGCAGCCAACTCACAGGGATCACTGAAGCTTTCTTT.

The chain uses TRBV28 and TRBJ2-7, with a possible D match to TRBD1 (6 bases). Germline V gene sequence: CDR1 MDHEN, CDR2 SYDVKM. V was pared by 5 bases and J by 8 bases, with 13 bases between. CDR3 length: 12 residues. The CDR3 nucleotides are TGTGCCAGCAGTGAAAGGACAGACAAGCAGTACTTC. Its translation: CASSERTDKQYF.